This TCR beta chain was found in a study of shared clonotypes between healthy human individuals. Tens of thousands of T cell genomes (around 0.2 ug DNA) went into each sorted-subset replicate. Clones were sequenced by immunoSEQ multiplex PCR, and TCRdb holds only the in-frame ones, with some missing. The sample has around 700,000 clones, 72% seen once. Trimming removed 2 bases from V and 3 bases from J; junction bases left unmatched: 4. The V gene's germline CDR1 is ENHRY and CDR2 SYGVKD. The CDR3 sequence is 15 residues long. Each donor was a Caucasian adult residing in Nashville, Tennessee. What was sequenced was memory CD4+ T cells sorted from blood. As to subset: CD45RA-negative fraction. The receptor's source is a woman in her thirties in good health. V is TRBV10-3 and J is TRBJ2-7; TRBD2 aligns across 10 bases. This CDR3 reads CAISEGPSGGYEQYF. In DNA form, the CDR3 reads TGTGCCATCAGTGAGGGGCCTAGCGGGGGCTACGAGCAGTACTTC.